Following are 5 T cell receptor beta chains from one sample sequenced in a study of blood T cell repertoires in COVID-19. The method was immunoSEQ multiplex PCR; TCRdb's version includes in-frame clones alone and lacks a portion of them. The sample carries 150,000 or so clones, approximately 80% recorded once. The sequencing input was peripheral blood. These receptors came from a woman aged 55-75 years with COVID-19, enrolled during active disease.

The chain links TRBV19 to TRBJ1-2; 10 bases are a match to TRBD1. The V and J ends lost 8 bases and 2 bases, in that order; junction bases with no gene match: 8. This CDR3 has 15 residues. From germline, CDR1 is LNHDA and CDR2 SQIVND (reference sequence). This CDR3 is CASLQGQGSNYGYTF. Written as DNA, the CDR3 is TGTGCCAGTCTCCAGGGACAGGGGTCAAACTATGGCTACACCTTC.

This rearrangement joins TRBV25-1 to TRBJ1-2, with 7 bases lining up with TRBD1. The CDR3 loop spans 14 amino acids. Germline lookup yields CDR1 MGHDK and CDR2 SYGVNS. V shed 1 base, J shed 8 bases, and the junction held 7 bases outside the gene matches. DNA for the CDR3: TGTGCCAGCAGTGAATTGTATAGGGGGCAAGGCTACACCTTC. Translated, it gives CASSELYRGQGYTF.

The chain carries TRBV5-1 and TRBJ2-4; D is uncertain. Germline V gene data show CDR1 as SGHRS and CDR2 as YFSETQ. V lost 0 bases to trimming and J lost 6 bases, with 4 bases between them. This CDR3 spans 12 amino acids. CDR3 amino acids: CASSLDLNIQYF. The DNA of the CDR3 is TGCGCCAGCAGCTTGGACTTAAACATTCAGTACTTC.

DNA of the CDR3: TGCGCCAGCAGCCAAGAATATGGACAGGGGAATCAGCCCCAGCATTTT. Translating it yields CASSQEYGQGNQPQHF. The chain uses TRBV4-1 and TRBJ1-5, with 9 bases aligning to TRBD1. Germline loops: CDR1 MGHRA, CDR2 YSYEKL. The CDR3 length is 16 residues. The junction had 4 bases not matched to a gene; V was cut back by 0 bases and J by 4 bases.

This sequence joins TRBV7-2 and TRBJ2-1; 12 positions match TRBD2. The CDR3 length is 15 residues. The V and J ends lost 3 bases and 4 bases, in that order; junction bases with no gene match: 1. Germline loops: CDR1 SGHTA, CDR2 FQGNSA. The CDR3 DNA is TGTGCCAGCAGCTTCGGACTAGCGGGGTACAATGAGCAGTTCTTC. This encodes CASSFGLAGYNEQFF.